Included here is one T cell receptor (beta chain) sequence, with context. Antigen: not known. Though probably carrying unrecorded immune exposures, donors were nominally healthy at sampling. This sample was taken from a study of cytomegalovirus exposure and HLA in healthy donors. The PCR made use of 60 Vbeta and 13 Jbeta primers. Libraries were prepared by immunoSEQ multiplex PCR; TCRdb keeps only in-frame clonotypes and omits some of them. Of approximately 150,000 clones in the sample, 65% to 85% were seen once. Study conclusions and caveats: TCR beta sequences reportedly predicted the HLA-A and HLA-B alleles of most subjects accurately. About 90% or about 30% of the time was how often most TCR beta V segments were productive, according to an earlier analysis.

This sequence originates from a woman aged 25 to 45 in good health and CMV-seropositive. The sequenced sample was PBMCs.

The CDR3 DNA reads TGTGCCAGCAGCTTGTTGGCACGACAGGTCCGTTTCACCGGGGAGCTGTTTTTT. Its translation is CASSLLARQVRFTGELFF. J is TRBJ2-2 and V is TRBV5-6; tentatively, D is TRBD1 (6 bases). The CDR3 has 18 amino acids. Germline CDR1 reads SGHDT; CDR2 reads YYEEEE. V was shortened by 1 base and J by 4 bases, with 20 bases between the two germline ends.